Listed below are T cell receptor beta chains from one sample, sequenced in a study of shared clonotypes between healthy human individuals. Sequenced by immunoSEQ multiplex PCR; TCRdb stores in-frame clones only, minus some. Among roughly 1,800,000 clones listed, about 95% were seen once. Sequencing was carried out using naive CD8+ T cells sorted from blood. These receptor sequences come from a man between 18 and 29 years old in good health. CDR3s include the opening cysteine and the closing phenylalanine or tryptophan. A D gene is named only where the DNA matches it firmly. Size values are once, few and many counts, or a class for expanded clones, and some rows have none.

J gene: TRBJ2-3
V gene: TRBV7-3
clone size: .
D gene: TRBD2
CDR3 DNA: TGTGCCAGCAGCCATAGCGGGGGGGCCTTAGATACGCAGTATTTT
CDR3 protein: CASSHSGGALDTQYF

J gene: TRBJ1-2
V gene: TRBV29-1
clone size: .
D gene: TRBD1
CDR3 DNA: TGCAGCGTCAGGACAGGGGAAGGAGCTAACTATGGCTACACCTTC
CDR3 protein: CSVRTGEGANYGYTF

J gene: TRBJ2-7
V gene: TRBV15
clone size: .
D gene: TRBD2
CDR3 DNA: TGTGCCACCAGCAGATTGCCGCCGTCGGCGGGAGGGCCCTACGAGCAGTACTTC
CDR3 protein: CATSRLPPSAGGPYEQYF

J gene: TRBJ2-2
V gene: TRBV9
clone size: once
D gene: TRBD1
CDR3 DNA: TGTGCCAGCAGCGTAGCCGGACAGGGCGAGAAGGTGGGGGAGCTGTTTTTT
CDR3 protein: CASSVAGQGEKVGELFF

J gene: TRBJ1-2
V gene: TRBV23-1
clone size: .
D gene: TRBD1
CDR3 DNA: TGCGCCAGCAGTCAATCGATACGGGACAGCGCCTATGGCTACACCTTC
CDR3 protein: CASSQSIRDSAYGYTF

J gene: TRBJ2-7
V gene: TRBV19
clone size: few
D gene: TRBD1
CDR3 DNA: TGTGCCAGTAGTCCGGGGACAGCATACGAGCAGTACTTC
CDR3 protein: CASSPGTAYEQYF

J gene: TRBJ2-7
V gene: TRBV7-9
clone size: .
D gene: .
CDR3 DNA: TGTGCCAGCAGCTTCACGGGGGCGGTCGGCTACGAGCAGTACTTC
CDR3 protein: CASSFTGAVGYEQYF

J gene: TRBJ1-2
V gene: TRBV4-3
clone size: once
D gene: .
CDR3 DNA: TGCGCCAGCAGCCAAGGGGTGCGTCTGGGGGCCGAGGGCTACACCTTC
CDR3 protein: CASSQGVRLGAEGYTF

J gene: TRBJ2-2
V gene: TRBV6-5
clone size: .
D gene: TRBD2
CDR3 DNA: TGTGCCAGCAGTTACAGCGGGGACACCGGGGAGCTGTTTTTT
CDR3 protein: CASSYSGDTGELFF

J gene: TRBJ2-7
V gene: TRBV29-1
clone size: .
D gene: TRBD1
CDR3 DNA: TGCAGCGCGATCCCGGGACAGAGTTACGAGCAGTACTTC
CDR3 protein: CSAIPGQSYEQYF

J gene: TRBJ2-5
V gene: TRBV13
clone size: .
D gene: TRBD1
CDR3 DNA: TGTGCCAGCAGCTTAGCCGGGACAGGGGATGAGACCCAGTACTTC
CDR3 protein: CASSLAGTGDETQYF

J gene: TRBJ2-1
V gene: TRBV5-6
clone size: .
D gene: TRBD1
CDR3 DNA: TGTGCCAGCAGCTTGAGTACGGGACAGCCGTTCTTC
CDR3 protein: CASSLSTGQPFF

J gene: TRBJ2-7
V gene: TRBV6-1
clone size: .
D gene: TRBD1
CDR3 DNA: TGTGCCAGCCCTCAGACCGGGACAGGGCTGGGGGAGCAGTACTTC
CDR3 protein: CASPQTGTGLGEQYF

J gene: TRBJ1-2
V gene: TRBV6-1
clone size: .
D gene: TRBD1
CDR3 DNA: TGTGCCAGCAGCTGGACAGGGACCGTCTATGGCTACACCTTC
CDR3 protein: CASSWTGTVYGYTF

J gene: TRBJ2-3
V gene: TRBV5-6
clone size: .
D gene: TRBD1
CDR3 DNA: TGTGCCAGCAGCTTAACAGGGGGACTCCCAGATACGCAGTATTTT
CDR3 protein: CASSLTGGLPDTQYF

J gene: TRBJ2-1
V gene: TRBV9
clone size: .
D gene: TRBD2
CDR3 DNA: TGTGCCAGCAGCGAACTAGCGGGGCCGGGGAATGAGCAGTTCTTC
CDR3 protein: CASSELAGPGNEQFF

J gene: TRBJ2-5
V gene: TRBV13
clone size: .
D gene: .
CDR3 DNA: TGTGCCAGCAGCGCTCGAGGAGGGGTGGGTGAGACCCAGTACTTC
CDR3 protein: CASSARGGVGETQYF

J gene: TRBJ1-6
V gene: TRBV14
clone size: once
D gene: .
CDR3 DNA: TGTGCCAGCAGCCAAGAGGAACAGGGAGATAGGACCCTCCACTTT
CDR3 protein: CASSQEEQGDRTLHF

J gene: TRBJ2-7
V gene: TRBV9
clone size: once
D gene: TRBD1
CDR3 DNA: TGTGCCAGCAGTATACGGGACAGGGGCTCCTACGAGCAGTACTTC
CDR3 protein: CASSIRDRGSYEQYF

J gene: TRBJ1-1
V gene: TRBV27
clone size: once
D gene: .
CDR3 DNA: TGTGCCAGCAGTTTACTCCAGGGGAACACTGAAGCTTTCTTT
CDR3 protein: CASSLLQGNTEAFF

J gene: TRBJ2-3
V gene: TRBV27
clone size: .
D gene: .
CDR3 DNA: TGTGCCAGCAGTGACAGGACACCGGGCACAGATACGCAGTATTTT
CDR3 protein: CASSDRTPGTDTQYF

J gene: TRBJ1-1
V gene: TRBV5-4
clone size: .
D gene: .
CDR3 DNA: TGTGCCAGCAGCTTGGAGGCAGCCGGGGAAGCTTTCTTT
CDR3 protein: CASSLEAAGEAFF

J gene: TRBJ1-6
V gene: TRBV9
clone size: .
D gene: .
CDR3 DNA: TGTGCCAGCAGCGTAGGGGACCTCTCCTATAATTCACCCCTCCACTTT
CDR3 protein: CASSVGDLSYNSPLHF

J gene: TRBJ2-7
V gene: TRBV27
clone size: .
D gene: TRBD2
CDR3 DNA: TGTGCCAGCAGTTCTTGGACTAGCGCTAATTACGAGCAGTACTTC
CDR3 protein: CASSSWTSANYEQYF

J gene: TRBJ1-1
V gene: TRBV28
clone size: .
D gene: .
CDR3 DNA: TGTGCCAGCAGTTTCCGGGTAGGCACTGAAGCTTTCTTT
CDR3 protein: CASSFRVGTEAFF

J gene: TRBJ1-2
V gene: TRBV28
clone size: .
D gene: TRBD1
CDR3 DNA: TGTGCCAGCAGTTTATCCGGGACAGGTGATGGCTACACCTTC
CDR3 protein: CASSLSGTGDGYTF

J gene: TRBJ2-7
V gene: TRBV9
clone size: few
D gene: TRBD2
CDR3 DNA: TGTGCCAGCAGCGTGGGCGGGAGCTCCTACGAGCAGTACTTC
CDR3 protein: CASSVGGSSYEQYF

J gene: TRBJ1-4
V gene: TRBV6-1
clone size: .
D gene: .
CDR3 DNA: TGTGCCACCGGACATTTGAATGAAAAACTGTTTTTT
CDR3 protein: CATGHLNEKLFF